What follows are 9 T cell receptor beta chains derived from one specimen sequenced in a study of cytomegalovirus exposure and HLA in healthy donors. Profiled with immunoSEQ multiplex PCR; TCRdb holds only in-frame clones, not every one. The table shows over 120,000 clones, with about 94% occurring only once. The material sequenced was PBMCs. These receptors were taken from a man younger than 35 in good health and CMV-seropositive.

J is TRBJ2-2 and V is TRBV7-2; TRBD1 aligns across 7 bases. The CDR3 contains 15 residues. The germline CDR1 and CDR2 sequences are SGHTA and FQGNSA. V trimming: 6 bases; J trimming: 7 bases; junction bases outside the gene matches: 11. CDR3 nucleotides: TGTGCCAGCAGAAAACAGACAGGGTTGGTCGGGGAGCTGTTTTTT. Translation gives CASRKQTGLVGELFF.

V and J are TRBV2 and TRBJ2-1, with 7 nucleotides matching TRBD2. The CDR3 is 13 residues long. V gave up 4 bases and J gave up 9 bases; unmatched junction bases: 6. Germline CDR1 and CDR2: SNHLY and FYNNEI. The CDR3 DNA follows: TGTGCCAGCAGTGTGGCGGGAGCCACTGAGCAGTTCTTC. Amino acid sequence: CASSVAGATEQFF.

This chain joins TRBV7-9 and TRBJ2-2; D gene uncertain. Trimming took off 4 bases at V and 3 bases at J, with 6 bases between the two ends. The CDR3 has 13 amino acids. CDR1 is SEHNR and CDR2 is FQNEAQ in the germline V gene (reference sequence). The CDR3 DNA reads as TGTGCCAGCAGCTCCCACTACACCGGGGAGCTGTTTTTT. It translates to CASSSHYTGELFF.

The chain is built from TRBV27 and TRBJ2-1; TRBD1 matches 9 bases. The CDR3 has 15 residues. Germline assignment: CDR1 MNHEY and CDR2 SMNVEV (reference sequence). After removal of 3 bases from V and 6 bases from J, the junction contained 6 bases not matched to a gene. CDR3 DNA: TGTGCCAGCAGTTTTCTGGGACAGGGTATCAATGAGCAGTTCTTC. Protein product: CASSFLGQGINEQFF.

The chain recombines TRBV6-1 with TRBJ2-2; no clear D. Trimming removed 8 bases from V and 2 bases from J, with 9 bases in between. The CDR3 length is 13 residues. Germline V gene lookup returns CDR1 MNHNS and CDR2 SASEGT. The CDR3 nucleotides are TGTGCCAGCGGTCGGTTAAACACCGGGGAGCTGTTTTTT. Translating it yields CASGRLNTGELFF.

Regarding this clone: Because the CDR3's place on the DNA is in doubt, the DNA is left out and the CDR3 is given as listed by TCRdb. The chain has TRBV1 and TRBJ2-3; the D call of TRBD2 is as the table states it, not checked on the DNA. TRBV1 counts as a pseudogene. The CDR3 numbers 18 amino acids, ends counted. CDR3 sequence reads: CTSSQVASGSPSTDTQYF.

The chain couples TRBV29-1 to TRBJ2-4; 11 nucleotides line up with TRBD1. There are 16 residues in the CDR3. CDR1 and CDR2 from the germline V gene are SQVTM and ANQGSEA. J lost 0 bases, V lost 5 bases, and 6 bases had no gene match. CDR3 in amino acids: CSVPGGTGGAKNIQYF. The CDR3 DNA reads TGCAGCGTTCCAGGGGGGACAGGGGGAGCCAAAAACATTCAGTACTTC.

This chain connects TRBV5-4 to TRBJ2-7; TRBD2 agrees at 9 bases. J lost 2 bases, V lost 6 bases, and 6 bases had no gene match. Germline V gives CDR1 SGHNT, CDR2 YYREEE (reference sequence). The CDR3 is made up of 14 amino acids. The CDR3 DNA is TGTGCCAGCAACTTAGCGGGAGACCCCTACGAGCAGTACTTC. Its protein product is CASNLAGDPYEQYF.

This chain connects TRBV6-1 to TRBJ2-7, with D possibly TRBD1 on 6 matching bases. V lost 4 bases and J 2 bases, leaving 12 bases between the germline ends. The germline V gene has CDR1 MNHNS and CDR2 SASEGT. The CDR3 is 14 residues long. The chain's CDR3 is CASSALTGTYEQYF. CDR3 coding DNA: TGTGCCAGCAGTGCCCTCACAGGGACCTACGAGCAGTACTTC.